This T cell receptor beta chain was sequenced for a study of shared clonotypes between healthy human individuals. V lost 6 bases and J lost 6, with 11 bases in between. The CDR3 loop spans 12 amino acids. CDR1 is MGHDK and CDR2 is SYGVNS in the germline V gene. Assay used: immunoSEQ multiplex PCR; TCRdb lists only in-frame clones, some missing. The sample lists about 1 million clones, roughly 80% occurring once. Findings of the study overall: Richness estimates generally favored naive over memory subsets.

This clone was found a few times. Antigen specificity is unknown. This TCR was sampled from a man in his late teens or twenties in good health. The specimen sequenced was memory CD4+ T cells sorted from blood. Subset given: CD45RA-negative fraction. The chain recombines TRBV25-1 with TRBJ1-2, with D maybe TRBD1 (6 bases). The CDR3 loop reads CASRTGMHGYTF. CDR3 in DNA: TGTGCCAGCAGAACAGGGATGCATGGCTACACCTTC.